This record covers a single T cell receptor beta chain. The target antigen is unknown. This record comes from a study of CD8 T cells in Susac syndrome. Random hexamers were used to reverse transcribe an amount of about 0.45 to 1 ug RNA. TCRdb re-derived calls from the immunoSEQ multiplex PCR reads in MiXCR, one entry per CDR3 protein. The sample consists of about 140,000 distinct CDR3 sequences, about 93% of them appearing once. Trimming took 1 base from V and 5 from J; bases not matched to a gene: 3. This CDR3 contains 15 residues. Germline V gives CDR1 LGHNA, CDR2 YSLEER. The study used healthy donors as controls matched for age and sex. Study-wide points: The study's TCR sequencing and HLA analysis covered a relatively small number of individuals, and the study acknowledged this.

The chain combines TRBV4-3 with TRBJ2-3, with TRBD1 matching over 10 bases. Sequencing used CD8+ T cells from PBMCs. This TCR was sampled from a human donor in good health. The CDR3 reads CASSQGTGGRDTQYF. CDR3 sequence (DNA): TGCGCCAGCAGCCAAGGGACAGGGGGTCGAGATACGCAGTATTTT.